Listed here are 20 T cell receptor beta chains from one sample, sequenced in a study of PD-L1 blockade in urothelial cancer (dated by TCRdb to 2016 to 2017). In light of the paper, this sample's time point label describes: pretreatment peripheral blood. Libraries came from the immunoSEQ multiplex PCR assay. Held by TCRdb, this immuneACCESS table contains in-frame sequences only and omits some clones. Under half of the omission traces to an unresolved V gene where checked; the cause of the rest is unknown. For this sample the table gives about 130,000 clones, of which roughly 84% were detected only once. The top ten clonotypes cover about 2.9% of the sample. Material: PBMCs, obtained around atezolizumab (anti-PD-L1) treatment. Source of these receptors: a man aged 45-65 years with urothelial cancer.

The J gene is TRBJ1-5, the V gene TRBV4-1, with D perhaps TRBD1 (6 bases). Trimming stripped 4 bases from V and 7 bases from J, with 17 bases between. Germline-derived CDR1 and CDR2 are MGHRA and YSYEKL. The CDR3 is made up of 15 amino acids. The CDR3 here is CASSRDPTGYQPQHF. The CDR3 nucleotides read TGCGCCAGCAGCCGGGACCCAACAGGGTACCAGCCCCAGCATTTT.

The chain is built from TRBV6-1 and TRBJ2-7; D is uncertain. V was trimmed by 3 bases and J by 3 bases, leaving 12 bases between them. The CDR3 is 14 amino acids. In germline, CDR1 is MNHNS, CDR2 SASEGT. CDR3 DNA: TGTGCCAGCAGTGAGGTCAGTCCTTACTACGAGCAGTACTTC. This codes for CASSEVSPYYEQYF.

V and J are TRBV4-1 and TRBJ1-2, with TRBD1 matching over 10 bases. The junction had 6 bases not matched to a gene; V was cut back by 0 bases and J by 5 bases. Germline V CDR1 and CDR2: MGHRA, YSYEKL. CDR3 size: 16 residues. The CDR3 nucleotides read TGCGCCAGCAGCCAAGATTGGGGACAGGGGAAGTATGGCTACACCTTC. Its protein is CASSQDWGQGKYGYTF.

DNA for the CDR3: TGTGCCAGCAGCGCCCGGACAAGCACCAACGTCCTGACTTTC. Its translation: CASSARTSTNVLTF. The rearrangement uses TRBV9 and TRBJ2-6; TRBD1 might be the D (5 bases). CDR1 SGDLS and CDR2 YYNGEE come from the germline V gene. CDR3 length: 14 residues. The ends were cut back, 3 bases at V and 8 bases at J, with 12 bases in the middle.

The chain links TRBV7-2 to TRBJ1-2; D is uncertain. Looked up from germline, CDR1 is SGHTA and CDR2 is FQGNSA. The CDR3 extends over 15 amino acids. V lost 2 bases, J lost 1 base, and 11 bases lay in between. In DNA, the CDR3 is TGTGCCAGCAGCTTATCGGCAGGAAATAACTATGGCTACACCTTC. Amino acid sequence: CASSLSAGNNYGYTF. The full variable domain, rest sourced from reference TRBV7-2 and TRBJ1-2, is GAGVSQSPSNKVTEKGKDVELRCDPISGHTALYWYRQSLGQGLEFLIYFQGNSAPDKSGLPSDRFSAERTGGSVSTLTIQRTQQEDSAVYLCASSLSAGNNYGYTFGSGTRLTVV.

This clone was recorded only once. Here the CDR3 reads CASSPLPSLRTNEQYF. The CDR3 bases are TGTGCCAGCAGTCCACTCCCCTCGCTTCGAACGAACGAGCAGTACTTC. V and J are TRBV27 and TRBJ2-7, with unresolved D. This CDR3 has 16 amino acids. Germline V gives CDR1 MNHEY, CDR2 SMNVEV (reference sequence). The V end lost 5 bases, the J end lost 5 bases, and 22 bases lay between the germline ends.

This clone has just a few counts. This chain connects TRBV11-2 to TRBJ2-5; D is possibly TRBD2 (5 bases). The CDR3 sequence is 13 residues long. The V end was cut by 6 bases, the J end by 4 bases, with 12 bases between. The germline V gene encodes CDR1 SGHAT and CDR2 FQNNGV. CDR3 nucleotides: TGTGCCAGCAGTGCCGGACTGGGAGAGACCCAGTACTTC. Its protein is CASSAGLGETQYF.

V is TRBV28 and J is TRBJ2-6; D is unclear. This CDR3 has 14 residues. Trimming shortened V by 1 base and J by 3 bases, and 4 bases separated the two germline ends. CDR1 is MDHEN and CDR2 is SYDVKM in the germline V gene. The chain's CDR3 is CASSLSFGANVLTF. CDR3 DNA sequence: TGTGCCAGCAGTTTATCGTTTGGGGCCAACGTCCTGACTTTC.

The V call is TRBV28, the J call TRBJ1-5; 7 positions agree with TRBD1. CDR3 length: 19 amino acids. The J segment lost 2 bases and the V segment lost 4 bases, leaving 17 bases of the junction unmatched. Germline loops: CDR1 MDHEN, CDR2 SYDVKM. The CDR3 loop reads CASSSIRGQWKFGNQPQHF. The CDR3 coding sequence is TGTGCCAGCAGTTCCATACGGGGACAGTGGAAGTTCGGCAATCAGCCCCAGCATTTT.

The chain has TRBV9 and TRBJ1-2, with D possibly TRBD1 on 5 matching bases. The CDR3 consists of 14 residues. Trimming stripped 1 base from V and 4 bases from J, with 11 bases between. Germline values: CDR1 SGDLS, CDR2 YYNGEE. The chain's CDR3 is CASSVSRVPYGYTF. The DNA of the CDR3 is TGTGCCAGCAGCGTAAGCAGGGTTCCCTATGGCTACACCTTC.

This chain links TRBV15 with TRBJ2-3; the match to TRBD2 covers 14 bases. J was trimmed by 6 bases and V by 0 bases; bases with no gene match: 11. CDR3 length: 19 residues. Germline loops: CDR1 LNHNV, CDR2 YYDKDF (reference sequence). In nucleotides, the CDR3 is TGTGCCACCAGCAGAGATCTGGGGACTAGCGGGAGTAGGGCGGATACGCAGTATTTT. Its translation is CATSRDLGTSGSRADTQYF.

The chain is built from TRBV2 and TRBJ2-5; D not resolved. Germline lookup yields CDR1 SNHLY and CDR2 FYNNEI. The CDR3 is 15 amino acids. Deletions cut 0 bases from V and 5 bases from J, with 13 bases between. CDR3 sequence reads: CASSEARRAPETQYF. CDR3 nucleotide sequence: TGTGCCAGCAGTGAAGCGCGCCGTGCGCCGGAGACCCAGTACTTC.

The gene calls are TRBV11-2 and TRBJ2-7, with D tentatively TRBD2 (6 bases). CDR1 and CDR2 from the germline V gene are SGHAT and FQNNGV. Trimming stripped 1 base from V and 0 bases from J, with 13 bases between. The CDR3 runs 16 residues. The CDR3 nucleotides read TGTGCCAGCAGCTTAGTGGGGGGTATGTCCTCCTACGAGCAGTACTTC. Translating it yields CASSLVGGMSSYEQYF.

CDR3 region: CASSWENTDTQYF. For the CDR3, the DNA is TGCGCCAGCAGCTGGGAGAACACAGATACGCAGTATTTT. V and J are TRBV5-1 and TRBJ2-3; possible D gene TRBD2, 5 bases. Germline V CDR1 and CDR2: SGHRS, YFSETQ. This CDR3 is 13 amino acids long. Deletions cut 3 bases from V and 2 bases from J, with 7 bases between.

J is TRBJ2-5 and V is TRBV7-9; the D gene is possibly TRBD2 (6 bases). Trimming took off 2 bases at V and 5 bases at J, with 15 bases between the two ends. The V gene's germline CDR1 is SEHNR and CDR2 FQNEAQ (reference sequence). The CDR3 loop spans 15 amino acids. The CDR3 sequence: CASSLQETRDETQYF. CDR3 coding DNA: TGTGCCAGCAGCTTACAGGAGACTAGGGATGAGACCCAGTACTTC.

CDR3 in DNA: TGTGCCAGCAGTTACTTGGCTAGCGGGAGGAAATACGAGCAGTACTTC. Translated, it gives CASSYLASGRKYEQYF. The chain employs TRBV6-5 and TRBJ2-7, with TRBD2 matching 11 bases. The CDR3 extends over 16 amino acids. Germline V gives CDR1 MNHEY, CDR2 SVGAGI. The trim removed 1 base at V and 4 bases at J, leaving 6 bases unmatched.

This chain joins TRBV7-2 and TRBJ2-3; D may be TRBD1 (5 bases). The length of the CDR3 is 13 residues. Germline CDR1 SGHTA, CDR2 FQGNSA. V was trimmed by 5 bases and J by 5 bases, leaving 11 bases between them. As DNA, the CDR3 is TGTGCCAGCAGCCGGAGACAGCTAGATACGCAGTATTTT. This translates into CASSRRQLDTQYF. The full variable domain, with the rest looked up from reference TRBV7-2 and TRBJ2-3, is GAGVSQSPSNKVTEKGKDVELRCDPISGHTALYWYRQSLGQGLEFLIYFQGNSAPDKSGLPSDRFSAERTGGSVSTLTIQRTQQEDSAVYLCASSRRQLDTQYFGPGTRLTVL.

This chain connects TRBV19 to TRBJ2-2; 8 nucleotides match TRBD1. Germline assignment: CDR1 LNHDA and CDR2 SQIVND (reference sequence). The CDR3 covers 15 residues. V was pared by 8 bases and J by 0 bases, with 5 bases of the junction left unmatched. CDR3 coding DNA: TGTGCCAGTTCTCGGACAGGGTCGAACACCGGGGAGCTGTTTTTT. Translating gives CASSRTGSNTGELFF.

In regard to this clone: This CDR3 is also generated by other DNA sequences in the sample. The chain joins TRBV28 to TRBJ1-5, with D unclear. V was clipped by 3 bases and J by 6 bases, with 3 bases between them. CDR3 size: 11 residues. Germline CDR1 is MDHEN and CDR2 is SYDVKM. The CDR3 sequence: CASSFSQPQHF. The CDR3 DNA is TGTGCCAGCAGTTTTAGTCAGCCCCAGCATTTT.

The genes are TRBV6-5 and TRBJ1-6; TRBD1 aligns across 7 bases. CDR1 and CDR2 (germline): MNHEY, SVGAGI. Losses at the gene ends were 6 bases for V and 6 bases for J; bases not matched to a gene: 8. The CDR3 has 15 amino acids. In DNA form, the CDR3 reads TGTGCCAGCAGACCTCCGGGACAGATTAATTCACCCCTCCACTTT. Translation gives CASRPPGQINSPLHF.